This TCR beta chain was obtained from a study of blood T cell repertoires in COVID-19. Overall study context: The analysed material was cDNA or gDNA that came from T cells, B-cell-depleted T cells, or PBMCs.

Germline lookup yields CDR1 LGHNA and CDR2 YNFKEQ. V lost 8 bases, J lost 4 bases, and 7 bases stayed unmatched. The CDR3 spans 14 residues. Original methodology: Scientists estimated how many nucleated cells there were by amplifying reference gene primers. Assay used: immunoSEQ multiplex PCR; TCRdb lists only in-frame clones, some missing. Clone size and V and J calls were adopted from that table, with D and trimming inferred from the DNA. Here the sample spans almost 95,000 clones, roughly 72% being singletons. The clonotype comes from an older woman in a cohort sampled during active or convalescent COVID-19. V and J are TRBV4-2 and TRBJ1-2; 10 bases are a match to TRBD1. Sequencing input: peripheral blood. The CDR3 sequence: CASSPGQGGYGYTF. The CDR3 DNA is TGTGCCAGCTCCCCCGGACAGGGGGGCTATGGCTACACCTTC.